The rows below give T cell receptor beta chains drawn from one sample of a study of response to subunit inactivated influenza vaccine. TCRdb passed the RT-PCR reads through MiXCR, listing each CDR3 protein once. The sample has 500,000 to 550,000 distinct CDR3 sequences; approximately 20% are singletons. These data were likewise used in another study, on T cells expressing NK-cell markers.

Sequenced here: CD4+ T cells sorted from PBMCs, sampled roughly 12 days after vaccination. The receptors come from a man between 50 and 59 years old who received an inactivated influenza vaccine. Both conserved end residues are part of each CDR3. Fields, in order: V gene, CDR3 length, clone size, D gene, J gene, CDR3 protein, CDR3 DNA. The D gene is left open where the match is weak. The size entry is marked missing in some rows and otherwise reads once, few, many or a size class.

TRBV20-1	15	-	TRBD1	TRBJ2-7	CSAHPGTGDPYEQYF	TGCAGTGCTCACCCCGGGACAGGGGATCCATACGAGCAGTACTTC
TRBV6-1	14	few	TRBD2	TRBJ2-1	CASRRLAGGDEQFF	TGTGCCAGCAGGAGACTAGCGGGAGGTGATGAGCAGTTCTTC
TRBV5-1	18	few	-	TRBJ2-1	CASSLSLARILLYNEQFF	TGCGCCAGCAGCTTATCGTTGGCCCGAATCCTACTCTACAATGAGCAGTTCTTC
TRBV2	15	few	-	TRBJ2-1	CASRGDLGSYNEQFF	TGTGCCAGCCGAGGGGATCTCGGATCCTACAATGAGCAGTTCTTC
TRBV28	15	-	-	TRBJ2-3	CASSLRESSTDTQYF	TGTGCCAGCAGTCTCCGGGAATCTAGCACAGATACGCAGTATTTT
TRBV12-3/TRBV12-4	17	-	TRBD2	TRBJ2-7	CASTIEVLAGGSHEQYF	TGTGCCAGCACCATAGAGGTATTGGCGGGGGGTTCCCACGAGCAGTACTTC
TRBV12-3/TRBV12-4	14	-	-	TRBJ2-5	CASLALRKKETQYF	TGTGCCAGTTTAGCGTTAAGAAAGAAAGAGACCCAGTACTTC
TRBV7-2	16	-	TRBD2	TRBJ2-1	CASREYSGGRYNEQFF	TGTGCCAGCAGGGAATACAGCGGGGGGAGATACAATGAGCAGTTCTTC
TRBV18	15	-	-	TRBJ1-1	CASSPLGAVNTEAFF	TGTGCCAGCTCACCACTCGGGGCAGTGAACACTGAAGCTTTCTTT
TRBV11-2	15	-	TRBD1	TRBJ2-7	CASSNYRGRPYEQYF	TGTGCCAGCAGCAACTACAGGGGGCGCCCCTACGAGCAGTACTTC
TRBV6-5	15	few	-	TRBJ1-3	CASSYGISSGNTIYF	TGTGCCAGCAGTTACGGGATCTCCTCTGGAAACACCATATATTTT
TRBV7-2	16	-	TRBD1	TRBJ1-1	CASSSLGQGANTEAFF	TGTGCCAGCAGCTCGCTTGGACAGGGGGCGAACACTGAAGCTTTCTTT
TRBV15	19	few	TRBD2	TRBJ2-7	CATSGTRTSGRLSSYEQYF	TGTGCCACCAGCGGAACAAGGACTAGCGGGAGGCTAAGCTCCTACGAGCAGTACTTC
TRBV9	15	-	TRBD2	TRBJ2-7	CASSVGVSGRAAQYF	TGTGCCAGCAGCGTAGGAGTTAGCGGGAGGGCGGCGCAGTACTTC
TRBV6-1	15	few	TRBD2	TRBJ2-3	CASSTKAGGADTQYF	TGTGCCAGCAGTACAAAAGCCGGGGGGGCGGATACGCAGTATTTT
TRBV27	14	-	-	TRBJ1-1	CASRQSGVNTEAFF	TGTGCCAGCCGTCAGTCCGGCGTGAACACTGAAGCTTTCTTT